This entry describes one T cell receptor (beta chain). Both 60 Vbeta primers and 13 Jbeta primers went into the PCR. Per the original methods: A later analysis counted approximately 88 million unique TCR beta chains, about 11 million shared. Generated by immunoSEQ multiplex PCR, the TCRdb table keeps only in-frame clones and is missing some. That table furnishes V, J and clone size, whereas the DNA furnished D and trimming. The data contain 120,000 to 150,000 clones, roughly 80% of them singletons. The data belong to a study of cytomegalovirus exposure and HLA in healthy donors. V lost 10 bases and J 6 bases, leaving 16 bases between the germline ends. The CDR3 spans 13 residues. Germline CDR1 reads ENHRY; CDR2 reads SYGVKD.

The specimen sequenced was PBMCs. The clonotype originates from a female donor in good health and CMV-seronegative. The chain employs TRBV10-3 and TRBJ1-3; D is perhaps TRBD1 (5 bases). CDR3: CATDDRMANTIYF. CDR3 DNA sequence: TGTGCCACCGACGACAGAATGGCAAACACCATATATTTT.